The clone carrying this T cell receptor (beta chain) is a singleton in its sample. The target antigen is unknown. This sample stems from a study of PD-1 blockade in classical Hodgkin lymphoma. Whole-study results and caveats: A significant rise in TCR diversity by C4D1 was seen for CD4+ but not CD8+ cells.

Measured with immunoSEQ multiplex PCR; TCRdb has only the in-frame clones, and not every one. The sample lists 25,000 to 35,000 clones, 70% to 90% seen once, with about a fifth in the top ten. This CDR3 region has 13 residues. The V and J ends lost 6 bases and 2 bases respectively, with 10 bases between them. Germline values: CDR1 MDHEN, CDR2 SYDVKM. Every patient had relapsed following autologous stem cell transplantation, and cohorts differed in brentuximab vedotin exposure. Sequenced here: peripheral blood mononuclear cells (PBMCs), sampled before the second cycle of nivolumab. The rearrangement links TRBV28 to TRBJ1-2, with D uncertain. The receptor's source is a human donor with classical Hodgkin lymphoma. CDR3 nucleotide sequence: TGTGCCAGCAGCAAAGGCAGAAACTATGGCTACACCTTC. Amino acid sequence: CASSKGRNYGYTF.